The 9 T cell receptor beta chains listed next were all sequenced from one sample in a study of shared clonotypes between healthy human individuals (dated by TCRdb to the early 2020s). Library construction relied on the immunoSEQ multiplex PCR assay. TCRdb limited this immuneACCESS table to in-frame rearrangements with V and J called. A share of clones is missing; checked studies link under half to unresolved V genes, and the rest is unexplained. The sample table holds about 2 million clones, of which approximately 95% were seen once. The leading ten clones occupy 0.13% of the sample. Sequenced sample: naive CD4+ T cells sorted from blood. In light of the paper, this sample's cell subset or site label describes: CD45RA+ positively selected. The receptors shown here come from a young man in good health.

This clone was seen just once. The V and J genes are TRBV5-4 and TRBJ2-1, with D perhaps matching TRBD1 or TRBD2 (6 bases each). Germline V gene sequence: CDR1 SGHNT, CDR2 YYREEE (reference sequence). The V end lost 1 base, the J end lost 4 bases, and 15 bases lay between the germline ends. The CDR3 consists of 16 residues. The CDR3 nucleotides are TGTGCCAGCAGCTTGATAGGGGGGCGCGCGTACAATGAGCAGTTCTTC. Translating gives CASSLIGGRAYNEQFF.

J is TRBJ2-3 and V is TRBV11-2; TRBD2 agrees at 10 bases. Germline CDR1 and CDR2: SGHAT and FQNNGV. The CDR3 totals 16 residues. After removal of 5 bases from V and 5 bases from J, the junction contained 10 bases not matched to a gene. The CDR3 loop is CASSRDSGGAEDTQYF. CDR3 nucleotide sequence: TGTGCCAGCAGCCGTGACAGCGGGGGGGCGGAAGATACGCAGTATTTT.

This clone was detected once. The rearrangement links TRBV6-5 to TRBJ2-7, with 7 bases aligning to TRBD2. V shed 5 bases, J shed 6 bases, and the junction held 13 bases outside the gene matches. This CDR3 region has 15 residues. Germline V gives CDR1 MNHEY, CDR2 SVGAGI. The chain's CDR3 is CASSAAGLGQFEQYF. In nucleotides, the CDR3 is TGTGCCAGCAGTGCTGCAGGACTAGGCCAATTCGAGCAGTACTTC.

In the case of this clone: Other nucleotide sequences in the sample specify the same CDR3. The genes are TRBV28 and TRBJ2-3; 7 bases are a match to TRBD2. Trimming removed 4 bases from V and 3 bases from J; junction bases left unmatched: 4. This CDR3 has 14 residues. Germline assignment: CDR1 MDHEN and CDR2 SYDVKM. CDR3 DNA sequence: TGTGCCAGCAGTTCTAGCGGTTCTACAGATACGCAGTATTTT. It encodes CASSSSGSTDTQYF.

The chain is built from TRBV20-1 and TRBJ2-3; D uncertain. There are 10 residues in the CDR3. V shed 4 bases and J shed 8 bases, with 7 bases lying between them. CDR1 and CDR2 from the germline V gene are DFQATT and SNEGSKA (reference sequence). Here the CDR3 DNA reads TGCAGTGCTAACCCTGGTACGCAGTATTTT. Its protein is CSANPGTQYF.

The rearrangement joins TRBV30 to TRBJ2-3; D unclear. V lost 1 base and J lost 2, with 13 bases in between. From germline, CDR1 is GTSNPN and CDR2 SVGIG (reference sequence). This CDR3 spans 15 amino acids. CDR3 protein: CAWSGSRPSTDTQYF. The DNA for the CDR3 is TGTGCCTGGAGTGGTTCTCGGCCCTCCACAGATACGCAGTATTTT. The complete variable domain, with remaining parts taken from reference TRBV30 and TRBJ2-3, reads SQTIHQWPATLVQPVGSPLSLECTVEGTSNPNLYWYRQAAGRGLQLLFYSVGIGQISSEVPQNLSASRPQDRQFILSSKKLLLSDSGFYLCAWSGSRPSTDTQYFGPGTRLTVL.

The genes are TRBV21-1 and TRBJ1-6; TRBD1, the table's D call, was not compared with the DNA. TRBV21-1 corresponds to a pseudogene. CDR3 length equals 18 residues. CDR3: CASSKCPRTSSYNSPLHF. In DNA, the CDR3 is TGTGCCAGCAGCAAATGCCCCCGGACAAGCTCCTATAATTCACCCCTCCACTTT.

The chain is built from TRBV5-8 and TRBJ1-6; D is ambiguous. Trimming left V 8 bases short and J 0 bases short, with 12 bases between. Germline V gene data show CDR1 as SGHTS and CDR2 as YDEGEE. The CDR3 is made up of 15 amino acids. DNA of the CDR3: TGTGCCAGGGAATCATTAAGCTCCTATAATTCACCCCTCCACTTT. Protein product: CARESLSSYNSPLHF. Together with reference TRBV5-8 and TRBJ1-6, the CDR3 gives the full variable domain: EAGVTQSPTHLIKTRGQQATLRCSPISGHTSVYWYQQALGLGLQFLLWYDEGEERNRGNFPPRFSGRQFPNYSSELNVNALELEDSALYLCARESLSSYNSPLHFGNGTRLTVT.

Points on this clone: This may come from a read error, since a much larger clone is one base off. Other nucleotide sequences from this sample produce the same CDR3. The rearrangement joins TRBV18 to TRBJ1-1, with unresolved D. The CDR3 runs 13 residues. Germline V lookup: CDR1 KGHSH, CDR2 LQKENI. Trimming removed 0 bases from V and 1 base from J, with 3 bases in between. In DNA, the CDR3 is TGTGCCAGCTCACCACCGACGAACACTGAAGCTTTCTTT. Residues: CASSPPTNTEAFF.